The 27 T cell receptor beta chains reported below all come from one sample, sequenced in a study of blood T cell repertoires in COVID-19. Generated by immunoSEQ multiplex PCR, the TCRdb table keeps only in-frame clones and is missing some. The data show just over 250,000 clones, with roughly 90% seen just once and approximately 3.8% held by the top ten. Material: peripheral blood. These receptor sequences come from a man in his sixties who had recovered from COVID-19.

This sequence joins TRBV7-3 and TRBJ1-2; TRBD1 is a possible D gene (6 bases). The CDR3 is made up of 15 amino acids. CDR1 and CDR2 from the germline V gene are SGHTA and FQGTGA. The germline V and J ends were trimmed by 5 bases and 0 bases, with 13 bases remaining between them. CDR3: CASSQGRNANYGYTF. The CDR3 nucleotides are TGTGCCAGCAGCCAGGGGCGTAATGCTAACTATGGCTACACCTTC.

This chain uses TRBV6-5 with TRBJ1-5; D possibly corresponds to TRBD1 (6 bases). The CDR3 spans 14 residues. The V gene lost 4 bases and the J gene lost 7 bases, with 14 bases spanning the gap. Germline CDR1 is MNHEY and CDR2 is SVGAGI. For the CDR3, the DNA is TGTGCCAGCAGTTCGCCCGGACAGTTCCAGCCCCAGCATTTT. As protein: CASSSPGQFQPQHF.

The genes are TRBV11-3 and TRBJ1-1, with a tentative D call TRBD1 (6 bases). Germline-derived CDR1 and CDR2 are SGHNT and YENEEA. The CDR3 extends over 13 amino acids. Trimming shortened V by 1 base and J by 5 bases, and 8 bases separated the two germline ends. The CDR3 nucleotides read TGTGCCAGCAGCTTAGGCCAGGGGACTGAAGCTTTCTTT. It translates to CASSLGQGTEAFF.

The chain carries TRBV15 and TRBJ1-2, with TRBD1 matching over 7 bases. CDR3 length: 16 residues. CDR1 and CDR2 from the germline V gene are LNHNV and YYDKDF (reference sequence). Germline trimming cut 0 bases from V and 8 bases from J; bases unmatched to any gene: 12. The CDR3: CATSRDQTGTASGYTF. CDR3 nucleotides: TGTGCCACCAGCAGAGACCAGACAGGGACGGCGAGCGGCTACACCTTC. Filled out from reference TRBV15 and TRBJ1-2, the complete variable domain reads DAMVIQNPRYQVTQFGKPVTLSCSQTLNHNVMYWYQQKSSQAPKLLFHYYDKDFNNEADTPDNFQSRRPNTSFCFLDIRSPGLGDTAMYLCATSRDQTGTASGYTFGSGTRLTVV.

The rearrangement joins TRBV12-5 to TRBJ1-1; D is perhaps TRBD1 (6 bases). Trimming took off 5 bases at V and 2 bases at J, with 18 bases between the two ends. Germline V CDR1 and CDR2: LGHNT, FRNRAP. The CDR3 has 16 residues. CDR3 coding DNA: TGTGCTAGTGGTGTACCAGGGGAATTGAGAAACACTGAAGCTTTCTTT. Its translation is CASGVPGELRNTEAFF.

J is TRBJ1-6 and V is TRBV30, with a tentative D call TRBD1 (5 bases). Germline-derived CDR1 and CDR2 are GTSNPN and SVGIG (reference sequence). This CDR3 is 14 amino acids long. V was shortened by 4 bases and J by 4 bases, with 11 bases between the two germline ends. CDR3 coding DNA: TGTGCCTGGACTAGTACAGGATATAATTCACCCCTCCACTTT. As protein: CAWTSTGYNSPLHF.

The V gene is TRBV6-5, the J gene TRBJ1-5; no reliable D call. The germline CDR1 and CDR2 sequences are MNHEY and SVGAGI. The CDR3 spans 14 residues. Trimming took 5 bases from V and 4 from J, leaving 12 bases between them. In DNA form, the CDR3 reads TGTGCCAGCAGTCCACGACAAATAAATCAGCCCCAGCATTTT. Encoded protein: CASSPRQINQPQHF.

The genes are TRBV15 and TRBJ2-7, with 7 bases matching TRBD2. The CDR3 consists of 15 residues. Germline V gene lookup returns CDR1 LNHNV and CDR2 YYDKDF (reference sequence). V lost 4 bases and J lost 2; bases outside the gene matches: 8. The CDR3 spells CATSTRERGTYEQYF. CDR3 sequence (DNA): TGTGCCACCAGCACCCGGGAGCGGGGCACCTACGAGCAGTACTTC.

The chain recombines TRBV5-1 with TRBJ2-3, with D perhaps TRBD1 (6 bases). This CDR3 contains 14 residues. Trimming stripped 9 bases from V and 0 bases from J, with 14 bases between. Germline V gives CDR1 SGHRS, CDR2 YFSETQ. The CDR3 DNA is TGCGCCATCCCGGACAGATCTAGCACAGATACGCAGTATTTT. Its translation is CAIPDRSSTDTQYF.

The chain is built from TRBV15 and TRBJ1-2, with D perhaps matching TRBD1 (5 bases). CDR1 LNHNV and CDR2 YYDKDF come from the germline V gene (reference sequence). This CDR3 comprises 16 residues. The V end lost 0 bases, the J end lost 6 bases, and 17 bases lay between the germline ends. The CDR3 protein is CATSRDAGRGFDGYTF. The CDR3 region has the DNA TGTGCCACCAGCAGAGACGCGGGGCGAGGGTTTGATGGCTACACCTTC.

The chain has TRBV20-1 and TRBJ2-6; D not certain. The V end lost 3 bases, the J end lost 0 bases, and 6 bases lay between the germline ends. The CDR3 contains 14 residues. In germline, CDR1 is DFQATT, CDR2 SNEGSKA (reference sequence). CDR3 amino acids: CSASARSGANVLTF. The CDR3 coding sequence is TGCAGTGCTAGTGCGCGCTCTGGGGCCAACGTCCTGACTTTC.

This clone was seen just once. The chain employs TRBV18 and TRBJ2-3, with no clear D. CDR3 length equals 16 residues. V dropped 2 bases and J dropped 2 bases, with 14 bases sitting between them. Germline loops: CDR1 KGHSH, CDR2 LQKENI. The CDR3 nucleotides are TGTGCCAGCTCACCAGGGCACCATATTTTCACAGATACGCAGTATTTT. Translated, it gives CASSPGHHIFTDTQYF.

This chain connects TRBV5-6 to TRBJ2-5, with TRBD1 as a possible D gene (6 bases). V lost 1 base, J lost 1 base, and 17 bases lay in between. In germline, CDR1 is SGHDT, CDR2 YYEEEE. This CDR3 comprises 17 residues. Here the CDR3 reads CASSLRAPQGPQETQYF. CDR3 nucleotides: TGTGCCAGCAGCTTGCGCGCCCCACAGGGACCCCAAGAGACCCAGTACTTC.

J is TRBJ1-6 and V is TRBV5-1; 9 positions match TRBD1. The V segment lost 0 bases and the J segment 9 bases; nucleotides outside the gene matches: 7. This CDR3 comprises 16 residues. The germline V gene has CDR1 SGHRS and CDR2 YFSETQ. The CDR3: CASSLAGQGLGSPLHF. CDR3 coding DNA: TGCGCCAGCAGCTTGGCGGGACAGGGCTTAGGTTCACCCCTCCACTTT.

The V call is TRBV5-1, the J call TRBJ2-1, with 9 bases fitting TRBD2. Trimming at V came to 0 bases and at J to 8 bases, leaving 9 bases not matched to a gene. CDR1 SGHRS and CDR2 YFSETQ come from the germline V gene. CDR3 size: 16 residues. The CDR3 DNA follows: TGCGCCAGCAGCTTGGCCGAGGCGGGGGGGCAAGATGAGCAGTTCTTC. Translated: CASSLAEAGGQDEQFF.

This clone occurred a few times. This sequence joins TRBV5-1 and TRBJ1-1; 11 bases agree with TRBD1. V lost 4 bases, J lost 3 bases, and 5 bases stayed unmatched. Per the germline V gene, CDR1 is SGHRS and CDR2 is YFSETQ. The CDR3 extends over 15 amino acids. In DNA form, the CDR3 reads TGCGCCAGCAGCCCGAGGACAGGGGGCGACACTGAAGCTTTCTTT. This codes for CASSPRTGGDTEAFF.

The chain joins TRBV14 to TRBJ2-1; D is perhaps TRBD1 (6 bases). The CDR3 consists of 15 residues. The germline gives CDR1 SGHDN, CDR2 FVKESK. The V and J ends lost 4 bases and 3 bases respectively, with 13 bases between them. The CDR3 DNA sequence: TGTGCCAGCAGCCCATTGGGACACCGCTACAATGAGCAGTTCTTC. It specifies CASSPLGHRYNEQFF.

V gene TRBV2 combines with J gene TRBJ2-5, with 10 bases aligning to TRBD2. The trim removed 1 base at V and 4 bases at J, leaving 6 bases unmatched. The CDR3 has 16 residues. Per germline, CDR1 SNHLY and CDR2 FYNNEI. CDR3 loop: CASSEVVAGGVETQYF. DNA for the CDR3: TGTGCCAGCAGTGAAGTCGTAGCGGGGGGAGTAGAGACCCAGTACTTC.

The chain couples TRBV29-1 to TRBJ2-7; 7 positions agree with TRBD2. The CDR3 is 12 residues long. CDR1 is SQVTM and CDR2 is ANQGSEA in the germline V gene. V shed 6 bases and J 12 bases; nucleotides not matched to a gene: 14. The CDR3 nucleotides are TGCAGCGTCTACTCTGCTGGGGCTAGCGGGTACTTC. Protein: CSVYSAGASGYF.

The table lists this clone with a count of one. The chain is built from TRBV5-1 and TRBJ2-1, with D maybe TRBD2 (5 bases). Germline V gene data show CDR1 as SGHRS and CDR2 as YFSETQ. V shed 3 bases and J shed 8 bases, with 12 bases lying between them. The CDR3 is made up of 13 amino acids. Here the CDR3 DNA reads TGCGCCAGCAGCTCAACAACGGGGTATGAGCAGTTCTTC. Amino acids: CASSSTTGYEQFF.

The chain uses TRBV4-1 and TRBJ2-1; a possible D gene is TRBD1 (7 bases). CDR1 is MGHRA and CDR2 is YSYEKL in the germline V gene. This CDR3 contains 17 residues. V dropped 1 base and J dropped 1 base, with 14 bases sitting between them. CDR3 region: CASSQAGATGSYNEQFF. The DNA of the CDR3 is TGCGCCAGCAGCCAAGCGGGGGCGACAGGGTCCTACAATGAGCAGTTCTTC.

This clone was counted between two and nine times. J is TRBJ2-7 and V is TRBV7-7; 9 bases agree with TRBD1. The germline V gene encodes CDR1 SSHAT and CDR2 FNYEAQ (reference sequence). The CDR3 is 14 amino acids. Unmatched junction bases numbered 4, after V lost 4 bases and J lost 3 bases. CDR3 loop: CASSSGTGNYEQYF. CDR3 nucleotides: TGTGCCAGCAGCTCTGGGACAGGGAACTACGAGCAGTACTTC.

The CDR3 DNA reads TGTGCCAGCAGAGGACTAGCGGGGGGTGATGAGCAGTTCTTC. It translates to CASRGLAGGDEQFF. The chain combines TRBV6-5 with TRBJ2-1; 14 nucleotides match TRBD2. Trimming cost V 6 bases and J 8 bases; bases outside gene matches: 3. This CDR3 comprises 14 residues. The germline V gene encodes CDR1 MNHEY and CDR2 SVGAGI.

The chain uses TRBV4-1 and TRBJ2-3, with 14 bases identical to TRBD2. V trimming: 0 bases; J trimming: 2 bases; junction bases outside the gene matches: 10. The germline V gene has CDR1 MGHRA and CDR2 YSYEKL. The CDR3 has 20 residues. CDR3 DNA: TGCGCCAGCAGCCAAGATCGACTAGCGGGGGGGCTCGCTAACACAGATACGCAGTATTTT. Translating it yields CASSQDRLAGGLANTDTQYF.

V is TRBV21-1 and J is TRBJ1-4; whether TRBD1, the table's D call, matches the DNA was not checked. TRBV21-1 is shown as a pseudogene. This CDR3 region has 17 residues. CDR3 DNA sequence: TGTGCCAGCAGCAACGGGACAGCAATTGCAACTAATGAAAAACTGTTTTTT. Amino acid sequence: CASSNGTAIATNEKLFF.

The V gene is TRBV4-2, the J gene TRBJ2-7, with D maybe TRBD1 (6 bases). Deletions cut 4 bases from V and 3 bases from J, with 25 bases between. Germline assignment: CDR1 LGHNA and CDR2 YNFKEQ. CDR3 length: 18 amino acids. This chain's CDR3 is CASSRGVGGKGDYYEQYF. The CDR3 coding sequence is TGTGCCAGCAGCCGGGGTGTTGGGGGAAAGGGGGATTACTACGAGCAGTACTTC.

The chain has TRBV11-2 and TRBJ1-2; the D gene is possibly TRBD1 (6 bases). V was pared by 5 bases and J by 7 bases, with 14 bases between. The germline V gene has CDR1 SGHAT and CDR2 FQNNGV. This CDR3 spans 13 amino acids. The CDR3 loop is CASSLYREGGYTF. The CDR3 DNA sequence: TGTGCCAGCAGCCTCTACAGGGAGGGTGGCTACACCTTC.